This entry lists 21 T cell receptor beta chains sequenced from one sample in a study of radiotherapy plus CTLA-4 blockade in lung cancer. Sequenced by immunoSEQ multiplex PCR; TCRdb stores in-frame clones only, minus some. This sample has approximately 52,000 clones, with roughly 77% found just once. The sample here was peripheral blood, taken from a patient treated with radiotherapy plus ipilimumab. The source of these receptors is a human donor with non-small cell lung cancer who had a complete response to radiotherapy plus ipilimumab.

The CDR3 spells CASRLPWRVNTEAFF. The CDR3, as DNA: TGTGCCAGCAGACTCCCCTGGAGGGTGAACACTGAAGCTTTCTTT. The chain employs TRBV9 and TRBJ1-1; D is uncertain. Germline V gene lookup returns CDR1 SGDLS and CDR2 YYNGEE. This CDR3 contains 15 residues. The V end lost 5 bases, the J end lost 0 bases, and 14 bases lay between the germline ends.

The V and J genes are TRBV5-6 and TRBJ2-7, with TRBD1 identical over 7 bases. Germline values: CDR1 SGHDT, CDR2 YYEEEE. Unmatched junction bases numbered 2, after V lost 2 bases and J lost 3 bases. The CDR3 spans 13 residues. This CDR3 is CASSFGQDYEQYF. CDR3 bases: TGTGCCAGCAGCTTCGGACAGGACTACGAGCAGTACTTC. The variable domain in full, completed from reference TRBV5-6 and TRBJ2-7, reads DAGVTQSPTHLIKTRGQQVTLRCSPKSGHDTVSWYQQALGQGPQFIFQYYEEEERQRGNFPDRFSGHQFPNYSSELNVNALLLGDSALYLCASSFGQDYEQYFGPGTRLTVT.

The chain uses TRBV5-1 and TRBJ2-3; 10 nucleotides align to TRBD2. V shed 3 bases and J 3 bases; nucleotides not matched to a gene: 1. CDR3 size: 14 residues. The germline V gene has CDR1 SGHRS and CDR2 YFSETQ. The CDR3 spells CASSSAGGTDTQYF. The CDR3 DNA reads as TGCGCCAGCAGCTCAGCGGGAGGGACAGATACGCAGTATTTT.

This chain joins TRBV11-2 and TRBJ1-3; 9 nucleotides line up with TRBD1. CDR1 is SGHAT and CDR2 is FQNNGV in the germline V gene. The CDR3 sequence is 15 residues long. V lost 5 bases and J lost 4; bases outside the gene matches: 6. DNA of the CDR3: TGTGCCAGCAGCCCAGCTGGGACAGGGGGAAACACCATATATTTT. Translating gives CASSPAGTGGNTIYF.

This chain connects TRBV19 to TRBJ1-5; no clear D. This CDR3 comprises 14 residues. Germline V lookup: CDR1 LNHDA, CDR2 SQIVND (reference sequence). V was clipped by 4 bases and J by 4 bases, with 11 bases between them. CDR3 sequence reads: CASSKGEGNQPQHF. CDR3 sequence (DNA): TGTGCCAGTAGTAAGGGAGAGGGAAATCAGCCCCAGCATTTT.

The V and J genes are TRBV7-2 and TRBJ2-1, with 7 bases that match TRBD1. Germline-derived CDR1 and CDR2 are SGHTA and FQGNSA. The CDR3 is 12 residues long. The junction had 0 bases not matched to a gene; V was cut back by 3 bases and J by 7 bases. The CDR3 reads CASSLDRNEQFF. CDR3 DNA: TGTGCCAGCAGCTTGGACAGGAATGAGCAGTTCTTC.

This chain joins TRBV5-6 and TRBJ1-1; no clear D gene. Germline values: CDR1 SGHDT, CDR2 YYEEEE. This CDR3 has 11 amino acids. The V end was cut by 2 bases, the J end by 8 bases, with 7 bases between. The CDR3 DNA reads as TGTGCCAGCAGCTTTCGAGGGGAAGCTTTCTTT. It encodes CASSFRGEAFF.

J is TRBJ2-4 and V is TRBV18; D possibly corresponds to TRBD2 (5 bases). CDR3 length equals 15 residues. Trimming took 0 bases from V and 1 from J, leaving 7 bases between them. The germline V gene has CDR1 KGHSH and CDR2 LQKENI. The CDR3, as DNA: TGTGCCAGCTCACCACCCCAGCGGGCCAAAAACATTCAGTACTTC. Its protein product is CASSPPQRAKNIQYF.

The rearrangement links TRBV18 to TRBJ1-3, with TRBD1 identical over 7 bases. Germline trimming cut 4 bases from V and 4 bases from J; bases unmatched to any gene: 4. The CDR3 covers 14 residues. The germline V gene has CDR1 KGHSH and CDR2 LQKENI. The CDR3 DNA reads as TGTGCCAGCTCACTACAGGGGTCCGGAAACACCATATATTTT. Protein product: CASSLQGSGNTIYF.

The chain couples TRBV7-2 to TRBJ2-5, with 7 bases lining up with TRBD2. The germline V gene has CDR1 SGHTA and CDR2 FQGNSA. V shed 1 base and J 5 bases; nucleotides not matched to a gene: 7. There are 15 residues in the CDR3. For the CDR3, the DNA is TGTGCCAGCAGCTTAGTTGGGGTGCGGGGGGAGACCCAGTACTTC. The encoded protein is CASSLVGVRGETQYF.

This clone was found a few times. This sample includes further DNA sequences coding for the same CDR3. The genes are TRBV5-1 and TRBJ2-5, with TRBD2 identical over 8 bases. CDR1 SGHRS and CDR2 YFSETQ come from the germline V gene. The CDR3 consists of 16 residues. V lost 0 bases and J lost 1; bases outside the gene matches: 5. This CDR3 reads CASSLAGGLGQETQYF. CDR3 in DNA: TGCGCCAGCAGCTTGGCGGGGGGGTTAGGCCAAGAGACCCAGTACTTC.

The chain couples TRBV19 to TRBJ2-7; TRBD2 is a possible D gene (5 bases). The CDR3 runs to 14 residues. V was shortened by 5 bases and J by 1 base, with 12 bases between the two germline ends. In germline, CDR1 is LNHDA, CDR2 SQIVND (reference sequence). The CDR3 here is CASSRTGSSYEQYV. For the CDR3, the DNA is TGTGCCAGTAGTCGGACGGGGTCGTCCTACGAGCAGTACGTC.

The J gene is TRBJ2-2, the V gene TRBV10-2; 11 bases align to TRBD2. The CDR3 consists of 14 residues. V lost 6 bases and J lost 5; bases outside the gene matches: 2. Germline-derived CDR1 and CDR2 are WSHSY and SAAADI. CDR3: CASRLAGGTGELFF. The CDR3 region has the DNA TGCGCCAGCAGGCTAGCGGGAGGAACCGGGGAGCTGTTTTTT.

On this clone: The sample has other DNA sequences that encode this CDR3 too. V is TRBV6-4 and J is TRBJ1-1, with TRBD1 as a possible D gene (6 bases). Germline CDR1 reads MRHNA; CDR2 reads SNTAGT. The CDR3 is made up of 14 amino acids. The V end lost 6 bases, the J end lost 7 bases, and 18 bases lay between the germline ends. CDR3 loop: CASRDTNRAHEAFF. CDR3 DNA sequence: TGTGCCAGCAGGGACACAAACAGGGCTCATGAAGCTTTCTTT.

This clone was detected only a few times. The chain's CDR3 is CASSQGLAGLRSYNEQFF. Here the CDR3 DNA reads TGTGCCAGCAGCCAGGGACTAGCGGGGCTCCGCTCCTACAATGAGCAGTTCTTC. V is TRBV13 and J is TRBJ2-1, with 13 bases identical to TRBD2. CDR1 and CDR2 (germline): PRHDT, FYEKMQ (reference sequence). This CDR3 spans 18 amino acids. J gave up 0 bases and V 5 bases, and 7 bases lay outside the gene matches.

This sequence joins TRBV9 and TRBJ1-4; 7 bases line up with TRBD1. V shed 4 bases, J shed 0 bases, and the junction held 12 bases outside the gene matches. The germline V gene has CDR1 SGDLS and CDR2 YYNGEE. This CDR3 spans 18 amino acids. CDR3 nucleotide sequence: TGTGCCAGCAGCACCCCCCGGGGGACAGCCACAACTAATGAAAAACTGTTTTTT. It translates to CASSTPRGTATTNEKLFF. Looking up the rest from reference TRBV9 and TRBJ1-4 gives the full variable domain: DSGVTQTPKHLITATGQRVTLRCSPRSGDLSVYWYQQSLDQGLQFLIQYYNGEERAKGNILERFSAQQFPDLHSELNLSSLELGDSALYFCASSTPRGTATTNEKLFFGSGTQLSVL.

This chain joins TRBV27 and TRBJ1-2; D is perhaps TRBD1 (5 bases). V lost 3 bases and J lost 6, with 11 bases in between. CDR3 length: 13 amino acids. The germline CDR1 and CDR2 sequences are MNHEY and SMNVEV (reference sequence). CDR3 region: CASSFRAGNGYTF. The CDR3 coding sequence is TGTGCCAGCAGTTTCAGGGCAGGGAATGGCTACACCTTC.

CDR3 protein: CATSSRDRSYNEQFF. CDR3 nucleotide sequence: TGTGCCACCAGCTCCCGGGACAGATCCTACAATGAGCAGTTCTTC. The V and J genes are TRBV15 and TRBJ2-1; 7 bases are shared with TRBD1. The J segment lost 1 base and the V segment lost 5 bases, leaving 5 bases of the junction unmatched. The CDR3 covers 15 residues. Germline V gene lookup returns CDR1 LNHNV and CDR2 YYDKDF (reference sequence).

This rearrangement joins TRBV27 to TRBJ2-6, with D tentatively TRBD1 (6 bases). This CDR3 has 17 amino acids. The V gene lost 0 bases and the J gene lost 2 bases, with 11 bases spanning the gap. Germline CDR1 MNHEY, CDR2 SMNVEV (reference sequence). CDR3 bases: TGTGCCAGCAGTTTATCAGGGGGACATACTGGGGCCAACGTCCTGACTTTC. Its translation: CASSLSGGHTGANVLTF.

This clone appeared a few times. V usage is TRBV11-2 and J usage is TRBJ2-5; D not resolved. Trimming removed 3 bases at V and 5 bases at J, with 7 bases between. Germline-derived CDR1 and CDR2 are SGHAT and FQNNGV. This CDR3 comprises 12 residues. CDR3 in amino acids: CASSFPMETQYF. The CDR3 region has the DNA TGTGCCAGCAGCTTCCCAATGGAGACCCAGTACTTC.

The sample holds one count of this clone. The chain employs TRBV4-1 and TRBJ2-3; TRBD2 matches 9 bases. CDR3 size: 15 residues. With 1 base clipped from V and 5 bases from J, the junction kept 4 bases outside the gene matches. Germline CDR1 and CDR2: MGHRA and YSYEKL. This CDR3 reads CASSQGGGAGDTQYF. The CDR3 DNA follows: TGCGCCAGCAGCCAAGGCGGGGGGGCAGGAGATACGCAGTATTTT.